This is a list of T cell receptor beta chains from one sample in a study of high-grade serous ovarian cancer treatment subgroups. Libraries were prepared by immunoSEQ multiplex PCR; TCRdb keeps only in-frame clonotypes and omits some of them. In the table there are approximately 30,000 clones, around 80% of which are singletons. Sequencing input: tumor tissue. The origin of the receptors is a human donor with high-grade serous ovarian cancer. CDR3s include the opening cysteine and the closing phenylalanine or tryptophan. A D gene is named only where the DNA matches it firmly. Not every row has a clone size; where given, it reads once, few, many or a size class.

V	D	size	J	CDR3	DNA
TRBV7-9	-	-	TRBJ1-5	CASSFEGEVQPQHF	TGTGCCAGCAGCTTCGAGGGGGAGGTTCAGCCCCAGCATTTT
TRBV18	-	few	TRBJ1-3	CASSPVDDPSGNTIYF	TGTGCCAGCTCACCTGTCGACGATCCCTCTGGAAACACCATATATTTT
TRBV29-1	TRBD1	few	TRBJ1-1	CSVEGTGTYAFF	TGCAGCGTTGAGGGGACAGGGACATATGCTTTCTTT
TRBV28	TRBD2	-	TRBJ2-7	CASSPGGGGFYEQYF	TGTGCCAGCAGCCCTGGGGGGGGAGGCTTCTACGAGCAGTACTTC
TRBV6-1	-	-	TRBJ2-5	CASSVMGTQYF	TGTGCCAGCAGCGTAATGGGGACCCAGTACTTC
TRBV10-1	-	-	TRBJ1-1	CASSESGRAGNAFF	TGCGCCAGCAGTGAGTCGGGACGGGCAGGGAACGCTTTCTTT
TRBV29-1	-	-	TRBJ1-1	CSVGGGQSNTEAFF	TGCAGCGTTGGGGGGGGTCAGTCGAACACTGAAGCTTTCTTT
TRBV6-1	-	few	TRBJ1-1	CASSEEAGRTEAFF	TGTGCCAGCAGTGAAGAGGCAGGGCGGACTGAAGCTTTCTTT
TRBV19	-	-	TRBJ1-5	CASSRNRLYSNQPQHF	TGTGCCAGTAGTAGGAATAGGCTGTATAGCAATCAGCCCCAGCATTTT
TRBV30	-	-	TRBJ2-3	CAGGSSTDTQYF	TGTGCCGGCGGTTCTAGCACAGATACGCAGTATTTT
TRBV7-9	-	-	TRBJ1-1	CASSLSRFRDTEAFF	TGTGCCAGCAGCTTATCCCGGTTTAGGGACACTGAAGCTTTCTTT
TRBV21-1	-	-	TRBJ2-5	CASGGETQYF	TGTGCCAGCGGGGGGGAGACCCAGTACTTC
TRBV20-1	-	-	TRBJ1-4	CRCRPKEKLFF	TGCAGGTGCAGGCCAAAAGAAAAACTGTTTTTT
TRBV30	-	few	TRBJ2-1	CAWKPNSIGNEQFF	TGTGCCTGGAAGCCCAATAGTATTGGCAATGAGCAGTTCTTC
TRBV28	-	-	TRBJ1-3	CASNTGTGNTIYF	TGTGCCAGCAACACAGGGACGGGCAACACCATATATTTT
TRBV6-1	TRBD2	-	TRBJ2-1	CASSELAGGGWNEQFF	TGTGCCAGCAGTGAACTAGCGGGAGGGGGGTGGAATGAGCAGTTCTTC
TRBV7-9	-	-	TRBJ2-7	CASSLSLVLYEQYF	TGTGCCAGCAGCTTATCTCTAGTCCTCTACGAGCAGTACTTC
TRBV2	TRBD1	-	TRBJ2-1	CASSEQGVGGEFF	TGTGCCAGCAGTGAGCAGGGGGTAGGGGGTGAGTTCTTC
TRBV27	TRBD2	-	TRBJ2-3	CASSSFGTSGTDTQYF	TGTGCCAGCAGTTCCTTCGGGACTAGCGGCACAGATACGCAGTATTTT
TRBV7-2	-	-	TRBJ2-5	CASSSAPVTGQETQYF	TGTGCCAGCAGCTCCGCCCCGGTGACAGGACAAGAGACCCAGTACTTC